This entry concerns a single TCR beta chain. Given a much more abundant clone one base away, this may be a read error. No conserved phenylalanine or tryptophan is present at the end of the CDR3, so a read error is the likely explanation. Template input was genomic DNA from bulk tumor (around 640 ng per sample). In surgery, several biopsies were collected from each primary tumor at widely spaced sites. Patients with untreated, newly diagnosed non-small cell lung cancer underwent curative surgery. This entry belongs to a study of immune heterogeneity within non-small cell lung tumors. Multiplex PCR amplified TCR beta CDR3 with 32 V and 13 J primers. Each CDR3 protein is one row after TCRdb ran MiXCR on the multiplex PCR reads. The data hold about 21,000 distinct CDR3 sequences, with about 30% observed a single time. Sequenced input: lung tumor tissue. This TCR came from a man in his forties or fifties with non-small cell lung cancer.

CDR3 sequence (DNA): TGTGCCAGCAGCCCCCGGGGCAGTAATTCACCCCTCCACTCT. Protein product: CASSPRGSNSPLHS. V is TRBV14 and J is TRBJ1-6; D may be TRBD1 (5 bases). Trimming took off 4 bases at V and 6 bases at J, with 10 bases between the two ends. The CDR3 runs to 14 residues. The germline V gene has CDR1 SGHDN and CDR2 FVKESK.